This T cell receptor (beta chain) was captured in a study of T cell responses to AZD1222 COVID-19 vaccine. Findings of the study overall: Spike was spanned by vaccine-associated CD4 TCRs, with dominance at 160-218 and 743-854. Possibly, clonal diversity was underestimated; donors were largely white British and included more females. Spike-specific TCR repertoires showed rising breadth and depth after two AZD1222 doses.

Concerning this clone: Its antigen is as yet unknown.

Some clones are missing from TCRdb's copy, which holds only in-frame ones; the method was immunoSEQ multiplex PCR. The sample yields some 120,000 clones, around nine tenths seen once. Germline V gives CDR1 SGHTA, CDR2 FQGNSA. This CDR3 has 15 amino acids. After removal of 7 bases from V and 2 bases from J, the junction contained 9 bases not matched to a gene. This receptor was taken from an adult in good health. The chain recombines TRBV7-2 with TRBJ2-3; TRBD2 matches at 7 bases. Sequenced here: peripheral blood, sampled on day 0 of AZD1222 vaccination. The DNA of the CDR3 is TGTGCCAGCACCTCGTGGGGGGGGTACACAGATACGCAGTATTTT. This codes for CASTSWGGYTDTQYF.